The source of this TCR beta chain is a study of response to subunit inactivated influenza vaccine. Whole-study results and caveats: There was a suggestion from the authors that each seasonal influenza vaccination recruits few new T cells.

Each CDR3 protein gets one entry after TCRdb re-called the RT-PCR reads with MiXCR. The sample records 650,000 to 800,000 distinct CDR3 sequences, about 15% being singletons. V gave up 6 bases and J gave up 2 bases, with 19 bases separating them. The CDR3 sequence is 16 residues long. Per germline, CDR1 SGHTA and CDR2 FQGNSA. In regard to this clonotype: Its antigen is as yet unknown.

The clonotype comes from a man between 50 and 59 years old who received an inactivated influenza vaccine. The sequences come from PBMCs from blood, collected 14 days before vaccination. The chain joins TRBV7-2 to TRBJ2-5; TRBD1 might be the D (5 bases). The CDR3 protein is CASRDAKAGSQETQYF. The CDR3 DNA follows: TGTGCCAGCAGGGATGCTAAGGCAGGGTCACAAGAGACCCAGTACTTC.